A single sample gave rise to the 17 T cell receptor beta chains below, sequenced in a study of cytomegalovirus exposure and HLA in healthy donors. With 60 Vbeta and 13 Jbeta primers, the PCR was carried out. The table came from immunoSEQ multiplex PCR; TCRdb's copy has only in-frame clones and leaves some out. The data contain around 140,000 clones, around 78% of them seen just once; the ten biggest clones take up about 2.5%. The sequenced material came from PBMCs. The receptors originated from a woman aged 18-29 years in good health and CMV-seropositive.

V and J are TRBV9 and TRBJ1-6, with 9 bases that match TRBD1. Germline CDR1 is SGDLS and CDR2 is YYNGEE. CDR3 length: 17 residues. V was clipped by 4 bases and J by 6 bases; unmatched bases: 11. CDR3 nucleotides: TGTGCCAGCAGCCCAGGGACAGGGAGGGTGAGTAATTCACCCCTCCACTTT. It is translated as CASSPGTGRVSNSPLHF.

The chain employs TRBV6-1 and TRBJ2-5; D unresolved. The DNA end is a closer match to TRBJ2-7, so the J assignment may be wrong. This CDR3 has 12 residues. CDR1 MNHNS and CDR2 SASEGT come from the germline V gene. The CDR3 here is CASKKETYEQYF. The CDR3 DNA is TGTGCCAGCAAGAAGGAGACCTACGAGCAGTACTTC.

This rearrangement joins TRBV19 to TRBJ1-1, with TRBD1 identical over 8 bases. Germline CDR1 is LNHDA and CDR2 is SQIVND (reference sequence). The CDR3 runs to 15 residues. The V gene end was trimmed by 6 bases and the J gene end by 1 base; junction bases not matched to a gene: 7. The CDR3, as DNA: TGTGCCAGTAGCGACGGCAGGGGGCCGAACACTGAAGCTTTCTTT. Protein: CASSDGRGPNTEAFF.

CDR3: CASRPSGGDGYTF. CDR3 nucleotide sequence: TGTGCCAGCAGACCTTCAGGGGGCGATGGCTACACCTTC. The V gene is TRBV6-5, the J gene TRBJ1-2; 8 nucleotides line up with TRBD1. The length of the CDR3 is 13 residues. Losses at the gene ends were 6 bases for V and 6 bases for J; bases not matched to a gene: 6. In germline, CDR1 is MNHEY, CDR2 SVGAGI.

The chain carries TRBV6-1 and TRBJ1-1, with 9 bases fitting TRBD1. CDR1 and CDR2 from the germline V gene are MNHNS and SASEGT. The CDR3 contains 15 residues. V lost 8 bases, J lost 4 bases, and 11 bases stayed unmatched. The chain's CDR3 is CASVRTGGLGTEAFF. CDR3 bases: TGTGCCAGCGTACGCACAGGGGGCCTAGGCACTGAAGCTTTCTTT.

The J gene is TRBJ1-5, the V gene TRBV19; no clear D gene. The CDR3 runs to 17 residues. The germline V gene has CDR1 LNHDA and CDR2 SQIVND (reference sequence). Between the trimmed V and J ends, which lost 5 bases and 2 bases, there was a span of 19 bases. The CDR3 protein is CASSPTHITLGNQPQHF. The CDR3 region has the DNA TGTGCCAGTAGTCCAACTCATATTACCCTTGGCAATCAGCCCCAGCATTTT.

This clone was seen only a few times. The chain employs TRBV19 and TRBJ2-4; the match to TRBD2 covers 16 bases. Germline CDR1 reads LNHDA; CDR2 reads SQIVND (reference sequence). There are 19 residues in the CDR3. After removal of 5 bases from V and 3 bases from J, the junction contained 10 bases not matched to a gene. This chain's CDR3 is CASSGLGLAGGINKNIQYF. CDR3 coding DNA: TGTGCCAGTAGTGGCTTGGGACTAGCGGGGGGGATAAACAAAAACATTCAGTACTTC.

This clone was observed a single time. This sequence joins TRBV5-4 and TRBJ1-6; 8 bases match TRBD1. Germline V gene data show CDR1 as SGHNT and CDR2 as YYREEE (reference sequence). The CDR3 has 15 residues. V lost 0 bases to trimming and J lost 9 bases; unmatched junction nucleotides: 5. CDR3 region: CASSLVRGHGSPLHF. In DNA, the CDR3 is TGTGCCAGCAGCTTGGTCAGGGGGCACGGTTCACCCCTCCACTTT.

The CDR3 coding sequence is TGTGCCAGCCTACTATTAGAGACCCAGTACTTC. Its protein product is CASLLLETQYF. The J gene is TRBJ2-5, the V gene TRBV6-1; D not resolved. The CDR3 has 11 residues. Germline V gives CDR1 MNHNS, CDR2 SASEGT. V lost 8 bases to trimming and J lost 4 bases, with 8 bases between them.

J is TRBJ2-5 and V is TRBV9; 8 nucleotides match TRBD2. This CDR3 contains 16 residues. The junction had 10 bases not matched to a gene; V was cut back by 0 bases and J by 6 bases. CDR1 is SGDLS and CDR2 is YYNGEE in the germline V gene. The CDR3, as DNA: TGTGCCAGCAGCGTAGGTGAGACTAGCGTGTTAAAGACCCAGTACTTC. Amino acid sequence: CASSVGETSVLKTQYF.

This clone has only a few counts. The CDR3 sequence: CASSLEQGKLVRQYF. In DNA, the CDR3 is TGTGCCAGCAGCTTGGAACAGGGGAAGCTGGTAAGGCAGTACTTC. J is TRBJ2-7 and V is TRBV5-8, with TRBD1 matching 7 bases. The V gene end was trimmed by 0 bases and the J gene end by 9 bases; junction bases not matched to a gene: 12. The CDR3 is 15 residues long. Germline loops: CDR1 SGHTS, CDR2 YDEGEE.

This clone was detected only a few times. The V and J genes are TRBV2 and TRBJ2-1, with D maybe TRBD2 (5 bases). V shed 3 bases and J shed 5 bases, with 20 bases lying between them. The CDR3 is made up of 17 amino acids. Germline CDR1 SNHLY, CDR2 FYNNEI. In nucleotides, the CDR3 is TGTGCCAGCAGTGACGGCCGGGATCACTCTCCTAACAATGAGCAGTTCTTC. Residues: CASSDGRDHSPNNEQFF.

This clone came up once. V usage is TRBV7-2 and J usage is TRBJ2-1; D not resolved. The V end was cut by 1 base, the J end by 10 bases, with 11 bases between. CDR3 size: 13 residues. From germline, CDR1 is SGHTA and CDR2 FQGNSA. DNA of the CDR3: TGTGCCAGCAGCTTAGAAAGAGGTCTCGAGCAGTTCTTC. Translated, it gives CASSLERGLEQFF.

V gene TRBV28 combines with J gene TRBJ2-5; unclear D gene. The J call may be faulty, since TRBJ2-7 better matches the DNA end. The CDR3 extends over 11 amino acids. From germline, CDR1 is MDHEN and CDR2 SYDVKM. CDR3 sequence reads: CASSFNYEQYF. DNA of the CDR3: TGTGCCAGCAGTTTCAACTACGAGCAGTACTTC.

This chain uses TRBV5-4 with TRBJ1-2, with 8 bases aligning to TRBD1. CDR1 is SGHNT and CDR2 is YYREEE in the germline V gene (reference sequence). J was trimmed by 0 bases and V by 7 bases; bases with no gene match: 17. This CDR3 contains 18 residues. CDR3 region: CASSTSGTGGPANYGYTF. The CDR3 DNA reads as TGTGCCAGCTCTACCTCCGGGACAGGAGGTCCCGCTAACTATGGCTACACCTTC. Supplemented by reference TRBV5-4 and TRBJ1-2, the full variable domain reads ETGVTQSPTHLIKTRGQQVTLRCSSQSGHNTVSWYQQALGQGPQFIFQYYREEENGRGNFPPRFSGLQFPNYSSELNVNALELDDSALYLCASSTSGTGGPANYGYTFGSGTRLTVV.

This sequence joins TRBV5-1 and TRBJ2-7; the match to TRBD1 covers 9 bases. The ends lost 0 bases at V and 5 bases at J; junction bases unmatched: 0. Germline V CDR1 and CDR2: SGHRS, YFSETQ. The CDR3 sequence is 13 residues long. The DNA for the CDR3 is TGCGCCAGCAGCTTGGGGACAGGGGACGAGCAGTACTTC. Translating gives CASSLGTGDEQYF. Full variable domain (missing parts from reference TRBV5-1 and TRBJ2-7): KAGVTQTPRYLIKTRGQQVTLSCSPISGHRSVSWYQQTPGQGLQFLFEYFSETQRNKGNFPGRFSGRQFSNSRSEMNVSTLELGDSALYLCASSLGTGDEQYFGPGTRLTVT.

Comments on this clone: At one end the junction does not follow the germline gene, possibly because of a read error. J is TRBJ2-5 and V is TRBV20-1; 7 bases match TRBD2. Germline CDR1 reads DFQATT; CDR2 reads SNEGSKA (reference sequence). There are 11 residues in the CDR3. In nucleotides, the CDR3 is TGCAGTGCTGGGGGGGGAGAGACCCGGTACTTC. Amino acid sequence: CSAGGGETRYF.